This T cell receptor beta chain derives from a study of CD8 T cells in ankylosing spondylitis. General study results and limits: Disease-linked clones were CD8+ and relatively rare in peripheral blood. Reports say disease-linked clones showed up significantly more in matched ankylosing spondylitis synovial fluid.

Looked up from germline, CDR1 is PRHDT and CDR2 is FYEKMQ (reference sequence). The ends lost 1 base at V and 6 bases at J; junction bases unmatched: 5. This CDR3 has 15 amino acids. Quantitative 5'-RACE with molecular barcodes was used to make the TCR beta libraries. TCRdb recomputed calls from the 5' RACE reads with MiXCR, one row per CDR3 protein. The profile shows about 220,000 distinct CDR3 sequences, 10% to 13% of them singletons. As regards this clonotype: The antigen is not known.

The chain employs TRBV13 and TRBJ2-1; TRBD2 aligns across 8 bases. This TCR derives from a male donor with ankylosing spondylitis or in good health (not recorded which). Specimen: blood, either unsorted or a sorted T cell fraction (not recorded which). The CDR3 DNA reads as TGTGCCAGCAGCTTAGCCGGGACTAGGGTCAATGAGCAGTTCTTC. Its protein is CASSLAGTRVNEQFF.